Listed below are T cell receptor beta chains from one sample, sequenced in a study of blood T cell repertoires in COVID-19. Profiled with immunoSEQ multiplex PCR; TCRdb holds only in-frame clones, not every one. The sample yields 130,000 to 150,000 clones, 75% to 85% seen once. The source material was peripheral blood. These receptors all come from a man aged 70 or older who had recovered from COVID-19. Each CDR3 is given with its conserved first and last residue. A D gene is named only where the DNA matches it firmly. Size is omitted from some rows. Given values are once, few, many or a class for expanded clones.

NA | few | TRBJ1-2 | TRBV18 | CASSPPQGSMSGYTF | TGTGCCAGCTCACCGCCGCAGGGATCTATGTCTGGCTACACCTTC
NA | NA | TRBJ2-5 | TRBV2 | CASGGEAAETQYF | TGTGCCAGCGGTGGGGAGGCAGCGGAGACCCAGTACTTC
NA | NA | TRBJ2-5 | TRBV6-1 | CASSEHGRGRETQYF | TGTGCCAGCAGTGAACACGGCAGGGGAAGGGAGACCCAGTACTTC
NA | once | TRBJ1-5 | TRBV27 | CASSPGTGQSQPQHF | TGTGCCAGCAGTCCCGGGACTGGCCAGAGTCAGCCCCAGCATTTT
NA | few | TRBJ1-1 | TRBV18 | CASSPDSGKAFF | TGTGCCAGCTCACCCGATTCCGGGAAAGCTTTCTTT
TRBD2 | NA | TRBJ2-2 | TRBV30 | CAWSRLAGDTGELFF | TGTGCCTGGAGTCGGCTAGCGGGAGACACCGGGGAGCTGTTTTTT
TRBD2 | NA | TRBJ2-7 | TRBV7-2 | CASSLGRPGLAGDEQYF | TGTGCCAGCAGCTTAGGTCGTCCCGGACTAGCGGGCGATGAGCAGTACTTC
TRBD1 | once | TRBJ2-2 | TRBV10-1 | CASSRTGDGGELFF | TGCGCCAGCAGCCGGACAGGGGATGGCGGGGAGCTGTTTTTT
NA | few | TRBJ1-5 | TRBV19 | CASSMGQLRLNQPQHF | TGTGCCAGTAGTATGGGTCAGCTCCGACTTAATCAGCCCCAGCATTTT
NA | once | TRBJ2-5 | TRBV29-1 | CSAGGKGVQETQYF | TGCAGCGCGGGCGGAAAAGGAGTCCAAGAGACCCAGTACTTC
TRBD1 | NA | TRBJ1-4 | TRBV5-6 | CASSGPRDRGNEKLFF | TGTGCCAGCAGCGGACCCCGGGACAGGGGGAATGAAAAACTGTTTTTT
NA | once | TRBJ1-2 | TRBV3-1/TRBV3-2 | CASSGSVSGWGNYGYTF | TGTGCCAGCAGCGGTAGCGTGTCGGGTTGGGGTAACTATGGCTACACCTTC
NA | NA | TRBJ2-1 | TRBV6-5 | CASSSGQGRNEQFF | TGTGCCAGCAGCTCCGGCCAGGGTCGCAATGAGCAGTTCTTC
NA | NA | TRBJ2-7 | TRBV7-2 | CASSLVGGVEQYF | TGTGCCAGCAGCTTAGTGGGGGGAGTCGAGCAGTACTTC
TRBD2 | NA | TRBJ2-3 | TRBV27 | CASSPTPTGLATDTQYF | TGTGCCAGCAGTCCGACCCCAACCGGACTAGCGACAGATACGCAGTATTTT
TRBD2 | NA | TRBJ2-1 | TRBV29-1 | CSVDSGTYNEQFF | TGCAGCGTAGACAGCGGGACCTACAATGAGCAGTTCTTC
TRBD2 | NA | TRBJ2-5 | TRBV7-9 | CASSVRGTSGSGETQYF | TGTGCCAGCAGCGTGCGCGGGACTAGCGGGAGTGGGGAGACCCAGTACTTC
TRBD1 | NA | TRBJ1-4 | TRBV5-1 | CASSRGTASEKLFF | TGCGCCAGCAGCCGCGGGACAGCTTCCGAAAAACTGTTTTTT
NA | NA | TRBJ2-3 | TRBV11-2 | CASSLWAGDTDTQYF | TGTGCCAGCAGCTTATGGGCGGGCGACACAGATACGCAGTATTTT
TRBD1 | NA | TRBJ1-4 | TRBV20-1 | CSASSGGIEKLFF | TGCAGTGCTAGTTCAGGGGGAATTGAAAAACTGTTTTTT
TRBD1 | NA | TRBJ2-1 | TRBV19 | CASSMKRSGGFGNEQFF | TGTGCCAGTAGTATGAAGAGGTCAGGGGGATTTGGGAATGAGCAGTTCTTC
TRBD1 | NA | TRBJ2-7 | TRBV5-1 | CASSLWTGPGEQYF | TGCGCCAGCAGCTTGTGGACAGGGCCGGGCGAGCAGTACTTC
NA | NA | TRBJ2-7 | TRBV21-1 | CASTRLAEDYEQYF | TGTGCCAGCACCAGACTAGCGGAAGACTACGAGCAGTACTTC
NA | few | TRBJ1-2 | TRBV6-2/TRBV6-3 | CASSYPDYGYTF | TGTGCCAGCAGTTACCCAGACTATGGCTACACCTTC
TRBD2 | once | TRBJ2-1 | TRBV7-9 | CASSREGEGSYNEQFF | TGTGCCAGCAGCCGGGAGGGAGAGGGGTCCTACAATGAGCAGTTCTTC
TRBD2 | NA | TRBJ2-1 | TRBV19 | CASTISGRSNNEQFF | TGTGCCAGTACCATAAGCGGGAGAAGTAACAATGAGCAGTTCTTC
TRBD1 | NA | TRBJ1-3 | TRBV3-1/TRBV3-2 | CASSQAYSGGSYYGNTIYF | TGTGCCAGCAGCCAAGCTTATTCAGGGGGATCATATTATGGAAACACCATATATTTT
NA | once | TRBJ1-6 | TRBV10-1 | CASSINTDSPLHF | TGCGCCAGCAGCATAAATACGGATTCACCCCTCCACTTT